These 32 T cell receptor beta chains were sequenced from one sample in a study of blood T cells in healthy people across ages. The authors ran a second PCR of about 6 to 12 cycles using a sample-barcoded 5' primer and a J-beta primer mix. TCRdb analysed the 5' RACE reads with MiXCR anew, one entry per CDR3 protein. This sample has 730,000 or so distinct CDR3 sequences, with more than 40% found just once. The material sequenced was blood. These receptors all stem from a woman aged 55-69 years in good health.

This clonotype has at least ten counts. This chain uses TRBV28 with TRBJ2-1; possibly TRBD2 for D (6 bases). The germline CDR1 and CDR2 sequences are MDHEN and SYDVKM. The CDR3 runs to 15 residues. V was trimmed by 3 bases and J by 4 bases, leaving 13 bases between them. CDR3 nucleotides: TGTGCCAGCAGTTTTCTTCGGGAGCCTTACAATGAGCAGTTCTTC. This sequence encodes CASSFLREPYNEQFF.

The chain is built from TRBV5-1 and TRBJ2-3; D is possibly TRBD2 (6 bases). V was cut by 3 bases and J by 2 bases, with 19 bases left in between. CDR1 SGHRS and CDR2 YFSETQ come from the germline V gene. The CDR3 runs 17 residues. The CDR3 sequence: CASSSYGWRGLTDTQYF. CDR3 bases: TGCGCCAGCAGCTCCTATGGCTGGCGGGGCCTCACAGATACGCAGTATTTT.

This clonotype was detected a few times. The genes are TRBV4-3 and TRBJ2-1; D uncertain. Trimming left V 4 bases short and J 5 bases short, with 12 bases between. Germline CDR1 is LGHNA and CDR2 is YSLEER. This CDR3 is built from 14 residues. CDR3 sequence (DNA): TGCGCCAGCAGCCCGTCTCGGAGTGACAATGAGCAGTTCTTC. Its translation is CASSPSRSDNEQFF.

The chain uses TRBV9 and TRBJ2-1, with 8 bases aligning to TRBD2. Looked up from germline, CDR1 is SGDLS and CDR2 is YYNGEE. The CDR3 runs to 18 residues. The junction had 18 bases not matched to a gene; V was cut back by 4 bases and J by 6 bases. The CDR3 DNA follows: TGTGCCAGCAGCCCGGGACTAGAGGGAAGGATGCAATTCAATGAGCAGTTCTTC. It encodes CASSPGLEGRMQFNEQFF.

This sequence joins TRBV9 and TRBJ2-2, with 7 bases lining up with TRBD1. CDR1 is SGDLS, CDR2 YYNGEE, per germline. J gave up 2 bases and V 3 bases, and 7 bases lay outside the gene matches. The CDR3 is 16 amino acids. The CDR3 loop is CASSAAGTVNTGELFF. As DNA, the CDR3 is TGTGCCAGCAGCGCCGCCGGGACAGTAAACACCGGGGAGCTGTTTTTT.

The table lists this clonotype with many counts. The rearrangement links TRBV7-2 to TRBJ2-7, with D maybe TRBD1 (6 bases). The V gene lost 0 bases and the J gene lost 6 bases, with 9 bases spanning the gap. CDR1 and CDR2 (germline): SGHTA, FQGNSA. The CDR3 length is 13 residues. The CDR3 sequence: CASSLAGAGEQYF. CDR3 nucleotides: TGTGCCAGCAGCTTAGCGGGGGCCGGCGAGCAGTACTTC.

The gene calls are TRBV4-3 and TRBJ2-7; possible D gene TRBD2, 6 bases. Germline CDR1 and CDR2: LGHNA and YSLEER. Between the trimmed V and J ends, which lost 0 bases and 4 bases, there was a span of 22 bases. CDR3 length equals 18 residues. The DNA for the CDR3 is TGCGCCAGCAGCCAAGAAGTATCTCCTAGCGTAGGGTGGTACGAGCAGTACTTC. Protein: CASSQEVSPSVGWYEQYF.

This clonotype was recorded only once. V and J are TRBV20-1 and TRBJ2-1, with D perhaps TRBD2 (7 bases). This CDR3 is built from 16 residues. The germline CDR1 and CDR2 sequences are DFQATT and SNEGSKA (reference sequence). V was cut by 6 bases and J by 6 bases, with 24 bases left in between. The CDR3 nucleotides read TGCAGTGCCAGATATAGATGGGGGGGCCGGGGCAATGAGCAGTTCTTC. This gives the protein CSARYRWGGRGNEQFF.

The genes are TRBV9 and TRBJ2-1; 8 bases are a match to TRBD2. Germline CDR1 and CDR2: SGDLS and YYNGEE. This CDR3 has 15 residues. V dropped 4 bases and J dropped 9; count of bases not matched to a gene: 12. The CDR3 DNA reads as TGTGCCAGCAGCCTTCGACGAGCGGGAGAAGCTGAGCAGTTCTTC. It encodes CASSLRRAGEAEQFF.

This clonotype was picked up a small number of times. J is TRBJ1-2 and V is TRBV20-1; D is unresolved. V lost 0 bases, J lost 6 bases, and 8 bases lay in between. Germline assignment: CDR1 DFQATT and CDR2 SNEGSKA (reference sequence). This CDR3 comprises 12 residues. The CDR3: CSARDTYHGYTF. The CDR3 region has the DNA TGCAGTGCTAGAGACACTTACCATGGCTACACCTTC.

There are a few counts of this clonotype. V and J are TRBV7-2 and TRBJ2-7, with D possibly TRBD2 on 6 matching bases. The V end was cut by 3 bases, the J end by 5 bases, with 11 bases between. This CDR3 contains 13 residues. In germline, CDR1 is SGHTA, CDR2 FQGNSA. Written as DNA, the CDR3 is TGTGCCAGCAGCTTCCCACTAGCCCACGAGCAGTACTTC. As protein: CASSFPLAHEQYF.

This chain uses TRBV12-3 or TRBV12-4 with TRBJ2-1; no clear D. The CDR3 contains 14 residues. V was cut by 4 bases and J by 0 bases, with 7 bases left in between. CDR3 DNA sequence: TGTGCCAGCAGTTCCCTGGCCTCCTACAATGAGCAGTTCTTC. Translating it yields CASSSLASYNEQFF.

This chain uses TRBV5-1 with TRBJ2-7; possibly TRBD1 for D (6 bases). Germline CDR1 and CDR2: SGHRS and YFSETQ. The V gene lost 4 bases and the J gene lost 0 bases, with 11 bases spanning the gap. The CDR3 has 14 amino acids. CDR3 residues: CASSQQGRSYEQYF. The CDR3 nucleotides read TGCGCCAGCAGCCAACAGGGTCGCTCCTACGAGCAGTACTTC.

Remarks on this clonotype: A clone one base away is much larger, so this may be a read error. The chain recombines TRBV5-1 with TRBJ2-7; 8 bases line up with TRBD1. The CDR3 contains 14 residues. V was pared by 6 bases and J by 7 bases, with 12 bases of the junction left unmatched. The V gene's germline CDR1 is SGHRS and CDR2 YFSETQ. This CDR3 reads CASTPQGAQNEQYF. CDR3 sequence (DNA): TGCGCCAGCACCCCTCAGGGGGCGCAGAATGAGCAGTACTTC.

V usage is TRBV28 and J usage is TRBJ2-7; 7 nucleotides align to TRBD1. This CDR3 spans 15 amino acids. From germline, CDR1 is MDHEN and CDR2 SYDVKM. The V gene end was trimmed by 2 bases and the J gene end by 7 bases; junction bases not matched to a gene: 11. The CDR3 reads CASSLGHSSRGEQYF. The DNA for the CDR3 is TGTGCCAGCAGTTTAGGCCACTCGTCCAGGGGGGAGCAGTACTTC.

The J gene is TRBJ2-7, the V gene TRBV7-6; no definite D call. V was pared by 2 bases and J by 7 bases, with 12 bases between. Germline assignment: CDR1 SGHVS and CDR2 FNYEAQ. The CDR3 runs 13 residues. The CDR3 spells CASSLSEYNEQYF. The CDR3 DNA sequence: TGTGCCAGCAGCTTATCCGAATACAATGAGCAGTACTTC.

This clonotype came up once. The J gene is TRBJ2-3, the V gene TRBV29-1; 9 bases align to TRBD2. Unmatched junction bases numbered 5, after V lost 1 base and J lost 6 bases. CDR3 size: 14 residues. The germline CDR1 and CDR2 sequences are SQVTM and ANQGSEA. This CDR3 is CSVEGGRGADTQYF. CDR3 DNA sequence: TGCAGCGTTGAAGGCGGGAGGGGTGCGGATACGCAGTATTTT.

This clonotype appeared a few times. V usage is TRBV2 and J usage is TRBJ2-3, with a tentative D call TRBD2 (7 bases). The CDR3 loop spans 17 amino acids. Germline assignment: CDR1 SNHLY and CDR2 FYNNEI. V was shortened by 4 bases and J by 2 bases, with 19 bases between the two germline ends. The CDR3 loop reads CASSGGREYRDTDTQYF. The CDR3 nucleotides read TGTGCCAGCAGTGGGGGGCGGGAGTACCGAGACACAGATACGCAGTATTTT.

This clonotype was seen at least ten times. V and J are TRBV12-3 or TRBV12-4 and TRBJ2-5; D ambiguous. The CDR3 sequence is 13 residues long. The germline V and J ends were trimmed by 2 bases and 2 bases, with 6 bases remaining between them. The CDR3 nucleotides are TGTGCCAGCAGTTTACTGTCTCAAGAGACCCAGTACTTC. Residues: CASSLLSQETQYF.

The chain couples TRBV10-3 to TRBJ2-3; no reliable D call. The CDR3 totals 14 residues. Trimming pared 6 bases from V and 0 bases from J, leaving 10 bases between. Germline-derived CDR1 and CDR2 are ENHRY and SYGVKD. CDR3 sequence reads: CAISPAVSTDTQYF. Written as DNA, the CDR3 is TGTGCCATCAGCCCGGCAGTTAGCACAGATACGCAGTATTTT.

About this clonotype: The junction and the germline gene differ at one end; a read error may be behind it. This chain joins TRBV7-9 and TRBJ2-3; 7 positions match TRBD2. Germline V gene sequence: CDR1 SEHNR, CDR2 FQNEAQ (reference sequence). The CDR3 totals 15 residues. Written as DNA, the CDR3 is TGTGCCAGCAGGATGAGGGCGGGAGATTCAGATGCGCAGTATTTT. As protein: CASRMRAGDSDAQYF. Using reference TRBV7-9 and TRBJ2-3 for the parts outside the CDR3, the full variable domain is DTGVSQNPRHKITKRGQNVTFRCDPISEHNRLYWYRQTLGQGPEFLTYFQNEAQLEKSRLLSDRFSAERPKGSFSTLEIQRTEQGDSAMYLCASRMRAGDSDAQYFGPGTRLTVL.

This rearrangement joins TRBV7-2 to TRBJ2-5; 12 bases line up with TRBD2. The length of the CDR3 is 15 residues. CDR1 is SGHTA, CDR2 FQGNSA, per germline. The V gene end was trimmed by 5 bases and the J gene end by 12 bases; junction bases not matched to a gene: 13. This chain's CDR3 is CASSPRATSGSEEYF. In nucleotides, the CDR3 is TGTGCCAGCAGCCCTAGGGCGACTAGCGGGAGTGAGGAGTACTTC.

This clonotype came up many times. The V call is TRBV29-1, the J call TRBJ2-5; D is possibly TRBD1 or TRBD2 (6 bases each). Germline-derived CDR1 and CDR2 are SQVTM and ANQGSEA. The length of the CDR3 is 12 residues. Deletions cut 7 bases from V and 2 bases from J, with 11 bases between. The CDR3: CSAGGGQETQYF. The CDR3 nucleotides read TGCAGCGCCGGAGGGGGACAAGAGACCCAGTACTTC.

In this sample, this clonotype turned up a few times. This chain joins TRBV24-1 and TRBJ2-7; D is possibly TRBD2 (5 bases). There are 15 residues in the CDR3. The V and J ends lost 0 bases and 4 bases respectively, with 12 bases between them. Germline values: CDR1 KGHDR, CDR2 SFDVKD. CDR3 DNA sequence: TGTGCCACCAGTGATTTGCACACTCCGGGGTACGAGCAGTACTTC. Protein sequence: CATSDLHTPGYEQYF.

This clonotype was counted a few times. Here the CDR3 reads CASSFRGMGDQPQHF. The CDR3 nucleotides read TGTGCCAGCAGTTTCAGGGGGATGGGTGATCAGCCCCAGCATTTT. V usage is TRBV12-3 or TRBV12-4 and J usage is TRBJ1-5; 7 nucleotides align to TRBD1. Germline trimming cut 3 bases from V and 5 bases from J; bases unmatched to any gene: 7. The CDR3 is made up of 15 amino acids.

The chain carries TRBV29-1 and TRBJ2-1; TRBD1 aligns across 9 bases. The end of the DNA is better explained by TRBJ2-7, so the J call may be wrong. Germline CDR1 reads SQVTM; CDR2 reads ANQGSEA. The CDR3 loop spans 12 amino acids. Here the CDR3 reads CSIGTGTYEQYF. CDR3 in DNA: TGCAGCATTGGGACAGGGACCTACGAGCAGTACTTC.

As to this clonotype: This clone may be a read error of a much larger clone one base away. The rearrangement links TRBV7-2 to TRBJ1-5; maybe TRBD1 (6 bases). Trimming left V 11 bases short and J 3 bases short, with 20 bases between. The CDR3 contains 15 residues. The germline V gene has CDR1 SGHTA and CDR2 FQGNSA. CDR3 protein: CADSPKGDTNQPQHF. The CDR3, as DNA: TGTGCCGACTCTCCAAAGGGGGACACCAATCAGCCCCAGCATTTT.

The chain employs TRBV6-2 or TRBV6-3 and TRBJ2-7; 10 nucleotides agree with TRBD1. Trimming removed 6 bases from V and 3 bases from J; junction bases left unmatched: 8. CDR1 is MNHEY and CDR2 is SVGEGT in the germline V gene. The CDR3 consists of 15 residues. The CDR3 sequence is CASSDPGTGVYEQYF. In DNA form, the CDR3 reads TGTGCCAGCAGCGACCCCGGGACAGGGGTCTACGAGCAGTACTTC.

J is TRBJ2-5 and V is TRBV9; D is perhaps TRBD1 (5 bases). The closer fit of TRBJ2-1 to the DNA end suggests the J call may be wrong. This CDR3 has 15 residues. The germline gives CDR1 SGDLS, CDR2 YYNGEE. The CDR3 DNA follows: TGTGCCAGCAGCGTATCCCAGGGCTCCCAAGAGACCCAGTTCTTC. This encodes CASSVSQGSQETQFF.

This clonotype has a count of ten or more. This chain connects TRBV6-6 to TRBJ2-5; tentatively, D is TRBD1 or TRBD2 (6 bases each). V lost 4 bases, J lost 3 bases, and 12 bases lay in between. Germline V gene sequence: CDR1 MNHNY, CDR2 SVGAGI (reference sequence). This CDR3 spans 14 amino acids. The CDR3 bases are TGTGCCAGCAGTTTAGCCGGGGGCAAAGAGACCCAGTACTTC. This codes for CASSLAGGKETQYF.

This clonotype has only a few counts. J is TRBJ2-1 and V is TRBV7-9; TRBD1 aligns across 8 bases. The CDR3 sequence is 14 residues long. Germline trimming cut 5 bases from V and 2 bases from J; bases unmatched to any gene: 2. Germline V gene sequence: CDR1 SEHNR, CDR2 FQNEAQ (reference sequence). CDR3 protein: CASSQDRAYNEQFF. The CDR3 DNA sequence: TGTGCCAGCAGCCAGGACAGGGCCTACAATGAGCAGTTCTTC.

This clonotype was seen a few times. The chain links TRBV7-9 to TRBJ1-4; the match to TRBD1 covers 10 bases. The CDR3 covers 14 residues. The V and J ends lost 5 bases and 8 bases, in that order; junction bases with no gene match: 5. Germline CDR1 is SEHNR and CDR2 is FQNEAQ (reference sequence). The CDR3 here is CASSRTGGPEKLFF. The CDR3 bases are TGTGCCAGCAGCCGGACAGGGGGACCGGAAAAACTGTTTTTT. The whole variable domain, filled in from reference TRBV7-9 and TRBJ1-4, reads DTGVSQNPRHKITKRGQNVTFRCDPISEHNRLYWYRQTLGQGPEFLTYFQNEAQLEKSRLLSDRFSAERPKGSFSTLEIQRTEQGDSAMYLCASSRTGGPEKLFFGSGTQLSVL.